The clone carrying this TCR beta chain was seen ten or more times. Its matching antigen is unknown. These data come from a study of T-cell memory formation after mild COVID-19. Study-level information: TCR clusters mostly belonged to single donors. Study-wide results and caveats: From day 15 to 85, contracting clones were balanced between CD4 and CD8, whereas later expanders leaned toward CD4+. Contracting CD8+ clones were enriched in EMRA, CD4+ mainly in CM and EM.

The CDR3 loop spans 17 amino acids. The V gene's germline CDR1 is MGHRA and CDR2 YSYEKL. Unmatched junction bases numbered 12, after V lost 4 bases and J lost 7 bases. 5'RACE primed at constant segments yielded TCR alpha and TCR beta cDNA libraries bearing sample barcodes and UMIs. TCRdb re-called the 5' RACE reads through MiXCR, storing one row per CDR3 protein. The sample shows about 38,000 distinct CDR3 sequences, over 10% of them seen only once. The gene calls are TRBV4-1 and TRBJ2-1; 11 positions match TRBD2. The sample was PBMCs or a T cell subset sorted from them (not recorded which). The sequence derives from a man aged 18 to 29 who had mild COVID-19 (a few samples of this study predate the infection). Cell type and time point are not known. CDR3 nucleotides: TGCGCCAGCAGCCGAGGGGGACTAGCGGCCCTAGGTAATGAGCAGTTCTTC. This sequence encodes CASSRGGLAALGNEQFF.